Below, one T cell receptor (beta chain) is given with its context. Germline-derived CDR1 and CDR2 are MDHEN and SYDVKM. V dropped 5 bases and J dropped 0 bases, with 5 bases sitting between them. The CDR3 length is 14 residues. For sorted subsets, 200 ng DNA per replicate equaled 33,000 or so T cell genomes. Only in-frame clones appear in the TCRdb table, and some are missing; sequencing was by immunoSEQ multiplex PCR. Of about 380,000 clones listed, 90% to 97% were seen once; the top ten hold approximately 0.32%. The sample belongs to a study of shared clonotypes between healthy human individuals. Study details: Donors consisted of two women and three men between 18 and 49.

The sample consisted of memory CD8+ T cells sorted from blood. Subset given: CD45RO+ cells pooled with CCR7-negative TemRA cells. J is TRBJ2-6 and V is TRBV28; D may be TRBD1 (5 bases). This TCR was sampled from a man aged 30 to 45 in good health. In DNA form, the CDR3 reads TGTGCCAGCAGTACAGGCTCTGGGGCCAACGTCCTGACTTTC. Protein product: CASSTGSGANVLTF.